This TCR beta chain emerged from a study of T cells in Graves' hyperthyroidism and ophthalmopathy. The TCR beta CDR3 regions underwent amplification using RNA transcripts as the source. In the first-round RT-PCR of the TCR CDR3, the HTBI primer set was used. TCRdb itself ran the multiplex PCR reads through MiXCR, one entry per CDR3 protein. The profile covers about 250,000 distinct CDR3 sequences, with approximately 23% appearing a single time and 30% to 40% taken by the ten largest. Disease duration was under 3 months in the ophthalmopathy patients, who also had a Clinical Activity Score of at least 3 and a NOSPECS grade of at least 4. The PBMCs studied were ones that came from around 10 ml fresh peripheral blood. The sample holds many counts of this clonotype. V was trimmed by 3 bases and J by 10 bases, leaving 4 bases between them. This CDR3 spans 11 amino acids.

The sequence was collected from a woman aged 40 to 55 with Graves' ophthalmopathy. Sequenced input: blood. The rearrangement links TRBV12-3 or TRBV12-4 to TRBJ1-6, with D hard to call. The DNA of the CDR3 is TGTGCCAGCAGTTTCTCGTCACCCCTCCACTTT. Its protein product is CASSFSSPLHF.